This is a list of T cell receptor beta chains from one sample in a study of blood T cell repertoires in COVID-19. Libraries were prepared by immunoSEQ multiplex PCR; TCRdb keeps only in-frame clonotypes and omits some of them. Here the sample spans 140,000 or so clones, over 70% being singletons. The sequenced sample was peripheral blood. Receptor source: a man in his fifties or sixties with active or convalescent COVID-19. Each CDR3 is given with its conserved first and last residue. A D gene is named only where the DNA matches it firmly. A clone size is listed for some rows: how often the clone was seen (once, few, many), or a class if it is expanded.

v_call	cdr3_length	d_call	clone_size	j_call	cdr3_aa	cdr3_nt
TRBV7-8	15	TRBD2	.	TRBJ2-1	CASSRGTSGGNEQFF	TGTGCCAGCAGCCGGGGGACTAGCGGGGGAAATGAGCAGTTCTTC
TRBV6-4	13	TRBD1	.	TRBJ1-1	CASSQGAGTEAFF	TGTGCCAGCAGCCAGGGGGCGGGCACTGAAGCTTTCTTT
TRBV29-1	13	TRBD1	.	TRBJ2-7	CSARGQSSYEQYF	TGCAGCGCCCGGGGACAGTCCTCCTACGAGCAGTACTTC
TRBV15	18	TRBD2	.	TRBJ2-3	CATSRDQGLAGGGDTQYF	TGTGCCACCAGCAGAGATCAAGGACTAGCGGGAGGGGGAGATACGCAGTATTTT
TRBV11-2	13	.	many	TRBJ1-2	CASSLAGHYGYTF	TGTGCCAGCAGCTTAGCAGGGCACTATGGCTACACCTTC
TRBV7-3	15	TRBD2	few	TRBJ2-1	CASSAGTSLYNEQFF	TGTGCCAGCAGCGCCGGGACTAGCCTTTACAATGAGCAGTTCTTC
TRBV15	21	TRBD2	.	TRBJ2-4	CATSRDLVTSGRNRVKNIQYF	TGTGCCACCAGCAGAGATTTGGTTACGAGCGGGAGGAACCGCGTCAAAAACATTCAGTACTTC
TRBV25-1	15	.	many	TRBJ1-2	CASSETGHLSYGYTF	TGTGCCAGCAGTGAAACGGGACACCTCTCTTATGGCTACACCTTC
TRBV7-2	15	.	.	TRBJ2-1	CASSRRTVSYNEQFF	TGTGCCAGCAGCCGTCGGACAGTCTCCTACAATGAGCAGTTCTTC
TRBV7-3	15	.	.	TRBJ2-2	CASSSTPSSTGELFF	TGTGCCAGCAGCTCGACTCCATCGAGCACCGGGGAGCTGTTTTTT
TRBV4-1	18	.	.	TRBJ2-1	CASSQEGAGVSSYNEQFF	TGCGCCAGCAGCCAAGAGGGGGCGGGGGTAAGCTCCTACAATGAGCAGTTCTTC
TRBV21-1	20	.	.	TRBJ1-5	CASSKFVGQGALDRLKPQHF	.
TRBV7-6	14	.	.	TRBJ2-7	CASSLGGAPYEQYF	TGTGCCAGCAGCTTAGGCGGGGCCCCCTACGAGCAGTACTTC
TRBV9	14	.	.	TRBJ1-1	CASSKTVLNTEAFF	TGTGCCAGCAGCAAGACAGTACTGAACACTGAAGCTTTCTTT
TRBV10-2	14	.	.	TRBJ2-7	CASRSTTTSYEQYF	TGCGCCAGCAGGTCAACTACGACCTCCTACGAGCAGTACTTC
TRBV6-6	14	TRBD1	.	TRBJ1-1	CASSYWTGNTEAFF	TGTGCCAGCAGTTACTGGACAGGGAACACTGAAGCTTTCTTT
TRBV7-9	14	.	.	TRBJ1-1	CASSLGGVNTEAFF	TGTGCCAGCAGCTTAGGGGGGGTGAACACTGAAGCTTTCTTT
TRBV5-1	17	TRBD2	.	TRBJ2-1	CASSLVGVSGRHNEQFF	TGCGCCAGCAGCTTGGTTGGGGTTAGCGGGAGACACAATGAGCAGTTCTTC
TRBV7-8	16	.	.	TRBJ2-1	CASSPGERSPYNEQFF	TGTGCCAGCAGCCCGGGGGAGAGGTCCCCTTACAATGAGCAGTTCTTC
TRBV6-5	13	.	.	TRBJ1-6	CASSRSPNSPLHF	TGTGCCAGCAGCCGAAGCCCCAATTCACCCCTCCACTTT
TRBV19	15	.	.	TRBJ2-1	CASSATRIPFNEQFF	TGTGCCAGTAGTGCAACTAGAATACCCTTCAATGAGCAGTTCTTC
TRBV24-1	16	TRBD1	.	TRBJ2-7	CATSDRLSGQVHEQYF	TGTGCCACCAGTGATCGACTTTCGGGACAGGTTCACGAGCAGTACTTC
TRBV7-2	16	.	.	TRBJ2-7	CASSSGARGNVYEQYF	TGTGCCAGCAGCTCCGGGGCGCGGGGAAATGTCTACGAGCAGTACTTC
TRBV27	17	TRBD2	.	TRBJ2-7	CASRPGTSGSYSYEQYF	TGTGCCAGCAGGCCCGGGACTAGCGGGTCCTACTCCTACGAGCAGTACTTC
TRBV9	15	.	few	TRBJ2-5	CASSVSWGLGETQYF	TGTGCCAGCAGCGTATCATGGGGCCTCGGGGAGACCCAGTACTTC